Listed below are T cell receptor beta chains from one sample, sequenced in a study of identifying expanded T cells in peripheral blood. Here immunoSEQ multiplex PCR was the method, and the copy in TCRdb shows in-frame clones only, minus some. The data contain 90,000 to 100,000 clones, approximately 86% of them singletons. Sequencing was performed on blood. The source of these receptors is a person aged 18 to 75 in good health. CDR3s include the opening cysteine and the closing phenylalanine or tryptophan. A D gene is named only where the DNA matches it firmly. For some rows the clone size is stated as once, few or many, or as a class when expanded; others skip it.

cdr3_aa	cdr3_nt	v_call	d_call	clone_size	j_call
CAISAGNLVDEQFF	TGTGCCATCAGTGCTGGAAACTTGGTCGATGAGCAGTTCTTC	TRBV10-3	-	few	TRBJ2-1
CASRRFSGNTIYF	TGTGCCAGCCGACGGTTCTCTGGAAACACCATATATTTT	TRBV6-1	-	-	TRBJ1-3
CASSLYEVYGYTF	TGTGCCAGCAGCTTGTATGAGGTCTATGGCTACACCTTC	TRBV5-8	-	-	TRBJ1-2
CASSLGQGNTIYF	TGTGCCAGCAGCCTCGGACAGGGAAACACCATATATTTT	TRBV7-9	-	-	TRBJ1-3
CASSPSYRGSSYEQYF	TGTGCCAGCAGTCCAAGTTACAGGGGCTCCTCCTACGAGCAGTACTTC	TRBV27	TRBD1	few	TRBJ2-7
CASSSGTVNEKLFF	TGTGCCAGCAGCTCCGGGACAGTTAATGAAAAACTGTTTTTT	TRBV11-2	TRBD1	few	TRBJ1-4
CASSRSGTSYNEQFF	TGTGCCAGCAGCCGATCGGGGACCTCCTACAATGAGCAGTTCTTC	TRBV6-5	-	-	TRBJ2-1
CASSQGAGLFNYGYTF	TGCGCCAGCAGCCAAGGGGCAGGGTTGTTTAACTATGGCTACACCTTC	TRBV4-3	-	-	TRBJ1-2
CASWTGSYNEQFF	TGTGCCAGCTGGACAGGGTCTTACAATGAGCAGTTCTTC	TRBV6-5	TRBD1	-	TRBJ2-1
CASRRGGTRGNTIYF	TGTGCCAGCAGGAGAGGGGGGACGCGTGGAAACACCATATATTTT	TRBV6-4	-	once	TRBJ1-3
CAWSVGGSNYGYTF	TGTGCCTGGAGTGTCGGGGGATCTAACTATGGCTACACCTTC	TRBV30	-	-	TRBJ1-2
CASSIEAVMNTEAFF	TGTGCCAGTAGTATAGAGGCGGTAATGAACACTGAAGCTTTCTTT	TRBV19	-	once	TRBJ1-1
CASTSGPGEQYF	TGTGCCAGCACCTCCGGCCCGGGGGAGCAGTACTTC	TRBV7-2	-	-	TRBJ2-7
CASSFGAMNTEAFF	TGTGCCAGCAGCTTCGGCGCAATGAACACTGAAGCTTTCTTT	TRBV27	-	medium-sized	TRBJ1-1
CASSVERGTGEPGNTIYF	TGTGCCAGCAGTGTCGAAAGGGGAACAGGGGAGCCTGGAAACACCATATATTTT	TRBV6-1	TRBD1	-	TRBJ1-3
CASSLGGVAVQYF	TGTGCCAGCAGCTTAGGGGGGGTTGCAGTGCAGTACTTC	TRBV7-6	-	-	TRBJ2-7
CASSPKGLAGGGEQFF	TGTGCCAGCAGCCCGAAGGGGCTAGCGGGTGGGGGTGAGCAGTTCTTC	TRBV2	TRBD2	-	TRBJ2-1
CASSPRPGENTEAFF	TGTGCCAGCAGCCCCCGACCAGGGGAGAACACTGAAGCTTTCTTT	TRBV5-4	-	-	TRBJ1-1
CAISEGGSSYEQYF	TGTGCCATCAGTGAGGGGGGGAGCTCCTACGAGCAGTACTTC	TRBV10-3	-	-	TRBJ2-7
CASSERQSSYEQYF	TGTGCCAGCAGCGAGAGACAGAGCTCCTACGAGCAGTACTTC	TRBV2	-	-	TRBJ2-7
CASSRSTSGSEPSYEQYF	TGTGCCAGCTCACGATCGACTAGCGGGAGTGAGCCCTCCTACGAGCAGTACTTC	TRBV18	TRBD2	-	TRBJ2-7
CASSSLAGSLDEQFF	TGTGCCAGCAGCTCCCTAGCGGGAAGTTTGGATGAGCAGTTCTTC	TRBV11-2	TRBD2	-	TRBJ2-1
CASSFTQVGNTIYF	TGTGCCAGCAGCTTTACACAGGTCGGAAACACCATATATTTT	TRBV11-1	-	-	TRBJ1-3
CASSPGTVDEQFF	TGTGCCAGCAGCCCCGGGACTGTGGATGAGCAGTTCTTC	TRBV6-5	-	-	TRBJ2-1
CASTDRDEQYF	TGTGCCAGCACCGACAGGGACGAGCAGTACTTC	TRBV2	TRBD1	-	TRBJ2-7
CAIRTGTGPYEQYF	TGTGCCATCAGAACAGGGACAGGTCCCTACGAGCAGTACTTC	TRBV10-3	TRBD1	-	TRBJ2-7
CASSFWGNLGTEAFF	TGTGCCAGCAGCTTTTGGGGGAACCTGGGCACTGAAGCTTTCTTT	TRBV5-6	-	-	TRBJ1-1
CASSGGDKVGKLFF	TGTGCCAGTTCAGGAGGGGACAAAGTCGGAAAACTGTTTTTT	TRBV19	-	-	TRBJ1-4
CASSVDSGSSYEQYF	TGTGCCAGCAGTGTCGACTCGGGGAGCTCCTACGAGCAGTACTTC	TRBV6-1	-	-	TRBJ2-7
CASSKDRNYGYTF	TGTGCCAGCAGCAAGGACAGGAACTATGGCTACACCTTC	TRBV27	TRBD1	-	TRBJ1-2
CASSPQGGGTEAFF	TGCGCCAGCAGCCCCCAGGGGGGTGGCACTGAAGCTTTCTTT	TRBV4-1	TRBD1	-	TRBJ1-1
CASSLEGVLTPNEQFF	TGTGCCAGCAGCTTAGAGGGGGTCCTTACCCCCAATGAGCAGTTCTTC	TRBV7-2	-	-	TRBJ2-1
CAAAQQGTDTQYF	TGTGCCGCCGCGCAGCAAGGCACAGATACGCAGTATTTT	TRBV2	-	-	TRBJ2-3